The 22 T cell receptor beta chains below come from one sample, sequenced in a study of T cell responses to AZD1222 COVID-19 vaccine. Assay used: immunoSEQ multiplex PCR; TCRdb lists only in-frame clones, some missing. Among more than 250,000 clones, approximately 95% were seen once, and the ten largest hold around 0.57%. This material consisted of peripheral blood, taken on day 0 of AZD1222 vaccination. Receptor source: an adult in good health.

V is TRBV6-6 and J is TRBJ2-7; maybe TRBD1 (6 bases). Trimming cost V 0 bases and J 2 bases, with 14 bases left between them. Germline V gives CDR1 MNHNY, CDR2 SVGAGI (reference sequence). CDR3 length: 16 residues. The CDR3 sequence: CASSYSSSNRAYEQYF. DNA of the CDR3: TGTGCCAGCAGTTACTCGAGTTCTAACAGGGCCTACGAGCAGTACTTC.

This chain uses TRBV9 with TRBJ1-3; no reliable D call. Germline V CDR1 and CDR2: SGDLS, YYNGEE. The CDR3 is 15 amino acids. The V gene lost 4 bases and the J gene lost 4 bases, with 15 bases spanning the gap. CDR3 sequence: CASSTDGVSGNTIYF. CDR3 coding DNA: TGTGCCAGCAGCACCGACGGGGTGTCAGGAAACACCATATATTTT.

The CDR3 protein is CASSAVYSGNTIYF. As DNA, the CDR3 is TGTGCCAGCAGCGCGGTTTACTCTGGAAACACCATATATTTT. This chain uses TRBV14 with TRBJ1-3, with D hard to call. Germline CDR1 reads SGHDN; CDR2 reads FVKESK. V gave up 5 bases and J gave up 0 bases, with 8 bases separating them. The CDR3 has 14 residues.

This clone was seen a few times. This chain uses TRBV6-2 or TRBV6-3 with TRBJ1-2; D is unresolved. The CDR3 is made up of 11 amino acids. CDR1 is MNHEY, CDR2 SVGEGT, per germline. Trimming removed 3 bases at V and 5 bases at J, with 4 bases between. The CDR3 region is CASSYTYGYTF. The CDR3 coding sequence is TGTGCCAGCAGTTATACGTATGGCTACACCTTC.

The chain uses TRBV20-1 and TRBJ2-7; TRBD2 might be the D (6 bases). The V gene lost 3 bases and the J gene lost 7 bases, with 13 bases spanning the gap. Germline-derived CDR1 and CDR2 are DFQATT and SNEGSKA (reference sequence). The length of the CDR3 is 12 residues. The CDR3 is CSASWRLGEQYF. CDR3 in DNA: TGCAGTGCTAGTTGGAGACTAGGTGAGCAGTACTTC.

This chain links TRBV6-1 with TRBJ1-2; 9 bases fit TRBD1. This CDR3 has 16 amino acids. The V gene's germline CDR1 is MNHNS and CDR2 SASEGT. V dropped 4 bases and J dropped 7; count of bases not matched to a gene: 13. The CDR3 DNA is TGTGCCAGCAGTGGGATTCCCGGGACAGGGTTTAGTGGCTACACCTTC. Protein product: CASSGIPGTGFSGYTF.

This chain links TRBV11-2 with TRBJ2-5; 9 positions match TRBD1. Unmatched junction bases numbered 13, after V lost 4 bases and J lost 7 bases. Per the germline V gene, CDR1 is SGHAT and CDR2 is FQNNGV. This CDR3 comprises 16 residues. CDR3 coding DNA: TGTGCCAGCAGCTCGGGACAGGGTCGGGGACCGGGGACCCAGTACTTC. This gives the protein CASSSGQGRGPGTQYF.

V gene TRBV7-9 combines with J gene TRBJ2-7; weak D call: TRBD2 (5 bases). V was trimmed by 2 bases and J by 4 bases, leaving 9 bases between them. Germline lookup yields CDR1 SEHNR and CDR2 FQNEAQ (reference sequence). CDR3 length: 13 residues. CDR3 coding DNA: TGTGCCAGCAGCTTAACGGGAAGGTACGAGCAGTACTTC. Translated: CASSLTGRYEQYF. Full variable domain (remainder filled in from reference TRBV7-9 and TRBJ2-7): DTGVSQNPRHKITKRGQNVTFRCDPISEHNRLYWYRQTLGQGPEFLTYFQNEAQLEKSRLLSDRFSAERPKGSFSTLEIQRTEQGDSAMYLCASSLTGRYEQYFGPGTRLTVT.

The chain employs TRBV29-1 and TRBJ1-1; D is perhaps TRBD1 (6 bases). Germline CDR1 is SQVTM and CDR2 is ANQGSEA. This CDR3 contains 14 residues. The V gene lost 0 bases and the J gene lost 5 bases, with 13 bases spanning the gap. The CDR3 region is CSVEDQTGWTEAFF. Here the CDR3 DNA reads TGCAGCGTTGAAGATCAGACAGGTTGGACTGAAGCTTTCTTT. Based on the CDR3 plus reference TRBV29-1 and TRBJ1-1, the full variable domain is SAVISQKPSRDICQRGTSLTIQCQVDSQVTMMFWYRQQPGQSLTLIATANQGSEATYESGFVIDKFPISRPNLTFSTLTVSNMSPEDSSIYLCSVEDQTGWTEAFFGQGTRLTVV.

The chain carries TRBV10-3 and TRBJ2-3; 15 positions match TRBD2. This CDR3 has 17 residues. V shed 6 bases and J 0 bases; nucleotides not matched to a gene: 4. Germline V gene sequence: CDR1 ENHRY, CDR2 SYGVKD. The CDR3 protein is CAIRPGLAGGSTDTQYF. DNA of the CDR3: TGTGCCATCAGACCGGGACTAGCGGGGGGAAGCACAGATACGCAGTATTTT.

V is TRBV4-2 and J is TRBJ1-4, with 10 bases identical to TRBD1. V shed 4 bases, J shed 10 bases, and the junction held 6 bases outside the gene matches. Germline V lookup: CDR1 LGHNA, CDR2 YNFKEQ. This CDR3 is 14 amino acids long. CDR3 bases: TGTGCCAGCAGCCCTCCGGGACAGGGGTTAAAACTGTTTTTT. It translates to CASSPPGQGLKLFF.

The rearrangement uses TRBV5-1 and TRBJ2-1, with a possible D match to TRBD1 (5 bases). Per the germline V gene, CDR1 is SGHRS and CDR2 is YFSETQ. This CDR3 contains 12 residues. V lost 5 bases and J lost 7, with 10 bases in between. Here the CDR3 reads CASRPGWNEQFF. The CDR3 DNA sequence: TGCGCCAGCAGGCCAGGGTGGAATGAGCAGTTCTTC.

V and J are TRBV28 and TRBJ1-1; unclear D gene. This CDR3 region has 14 residues. The germline V gene has CDR1 MDHEN and CDR2 SYDVKM. V was pared by 2 bases and J by 6 bases, with 13 bases between. The CDR3 sequence: CASSLRWGRAEAFF. For the CDR3, the DNA is TGTGCCAGCAGTTTAAGGTGGGGTCGCGCTGAAGCTTTCTTT.

The chain employs TRBV29-1 and TRBJ2-4, with 8 bases matching TRBD1. V was pared by 4 bases and J by 7 bases, with 6 bases of the junction left unmatched. This CDR3 region has 13 residues. The V gene's germline CDR1 is SQVTM and CDR2 ANQGSEA. CDR3 nucleotides: TGCAGCGTTGGCGGACAGGGAAGGAACATTCAGTACTTC. It translates to CSVGGQGRNIQYF. The whole variable domain, filled in from reference TRBV29-1 and TRBJ2-4, reads SAVISQKPSRDICQRGTSLTIQCQVDSQVTMMFWYRQQPGQSLTLIATANQGSEATYESGFVIDKFPISRPNLTFSTLTVSNMSPEDSSIYLCSVGGQGRNIQYFGAGTRLSVL.

The chain has TRBV7-2 and TRBJ2-3; tentative D call: TRBD2 (7 bases). V lost 1 base, J lost 2 bases, and 16 bases lay in between. Germline V gene data show CDR1 as SGHTA and CDR2 as FQGNSA. The CDR3 contains 17 residues. The CDR3 region is CASSLVLGGGPTDTQYF. The CDR3, as DNA: TGTGCCAGCAGCTTAGTGTTAGGGGGAGGGCCCACAGATACGCAGTATTTT.

The chain carries TRBV18 and TRBJ2-7, with 11 bases identical to TRBD1. The CDR3 is 15 residues long. V shed 6 bases, J shed 2 bases, and the junction held 6 bases outside the gene matches. Per germline, CDR1 KGHSH and CDR2 LQKENI. The CDR3 sequence: CASSAWDRGTYEQYF. The CDR3 nucleotides read TGTGCCAGCTCTGCCTGGGACAGGGGGACCTACGAGCAGTACTTC.

This sequence joins TRBV7-3 and TRBJ2-1; TRBD2 matches at 8 bases. This CDR3 is 15 amino acids long. Germline CDR1 and CDR2: SGHTA and FQGTGA. Trimming cost V 5 bases and J 5 bases; bases outside gene matches: 8. The CDR3 coding sequence is TGTGCCAGCAGCCCATACGAGCGGGAGAACAATGAGCAGTTCTTC. Translating gives CASSPYERENNEQFF.

V is TRBV13 and J is TRBJ1-3; unclear D gene. In germline, CDR1 is PRHDT, CDR2 FYEKMQ (reference sequence). The CDR3 length is 16 residues. Trimming removed 0 bases from V and 0 bases from J, with 9 bases in between. CDR3 nucleotide sequence: TGTGCCAGCAGCTTAGGAGATCTTCCCTCTGGAAACACCATATATTTT. Protein: CASSLGDLPSGNTIYF.

The table lists this clone with a count of one. The same CDR3 also results from other DNA sequences found in this sample. The V and J genes are TRBV9 and TRBJ2-3; 12 bases line up with TRBD2. The CDR3 runs to 15 residues. V dropped 0 bases and J dropped 6; count of bases not matched to a gene: 2. CDR1 SGDLS and CDR2 YYNGEE come from the germline V gene. CDR3 in amino acids: CASSVGLAGADTQYF. The CDR3 nucleotides are TGTGCCAGCAGCGTAGGACTAGCGGGAGCTGATACGCAGTATTTT.

V and J are TRBV9 and TRBJ1-4; D gene uncertain. This CDR3 comprises 15 residues. V was cut by 0 bases and J by 8 bases, with 14 bases left in between. Germline V gene data show CDR1 as SGDLS and CDR2 as YYNGEE. The CDR3 DNA is TGTGCCAGCAGCGTAGATGGGATGATGGGGGAAAAACTGTTTTTT. Protein: CASSVDGMMGEKLFF.

This chain links TRBV4-1 with TRBJ1-4; a weak D match, TRBD1 (5 bases). This CDR3 has 13 residues. CDR1 is MGHRA and CDR2 is YSYEKL in the germline V gene. The V gene lost 8 bases and the J gene lost 5 bases, with 12 bases spanning the gap. In DNA, the CDR3 is TGCGCCAGCTTTGACAGCCGGAATGAAAAACTGTTTTTT. Its protein product is CASFDSRNEKLFF.

The rearrangement joins TRBV5-1 to TRBJ1-4; D remains unclear. Germline assignment: CDR1 SGHRS and CDR2 YFSETQ. This CDR3 has 15 amino acids. V dropped 6 bases and J dropped 7 bases, with 19 bases sitting between them. CDR3 in amino acids: CASTHASNSGEKLFF. CDR3 DNA: TGCGCCAGCACCCATGCCTCCAACAGTGGTGAAAAACTGTTTTTT. Combining the CDR3 with reference TRBV5-1 and TRBJ1-4 gives the whole variable domain KAGVTQTPRYLIKTRGQQVTLSCSPISGHRSVSWYQQTPGQGLQFLFEYFSETQRNKGNFPGRFSGRQFSNSRSEMNVSTLELGDSALYLCASTHASNSGEKLFFGSGTQLSVL.